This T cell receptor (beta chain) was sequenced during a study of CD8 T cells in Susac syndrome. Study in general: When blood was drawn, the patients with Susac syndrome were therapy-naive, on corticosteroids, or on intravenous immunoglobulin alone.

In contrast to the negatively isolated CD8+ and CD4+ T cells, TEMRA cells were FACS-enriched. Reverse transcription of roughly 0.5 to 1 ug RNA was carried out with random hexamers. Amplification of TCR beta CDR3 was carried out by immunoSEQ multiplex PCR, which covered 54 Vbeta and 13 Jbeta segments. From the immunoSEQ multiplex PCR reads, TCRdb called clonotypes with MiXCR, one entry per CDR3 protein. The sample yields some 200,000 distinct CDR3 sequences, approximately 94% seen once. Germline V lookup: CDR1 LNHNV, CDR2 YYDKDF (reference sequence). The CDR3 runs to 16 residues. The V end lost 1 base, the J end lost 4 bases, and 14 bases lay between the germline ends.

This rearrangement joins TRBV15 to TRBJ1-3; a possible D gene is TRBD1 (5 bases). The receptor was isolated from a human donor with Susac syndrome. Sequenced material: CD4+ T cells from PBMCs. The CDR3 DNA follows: TGTGCCACCAGCAGAGGGGACGGCGAATTGGGAAACACCATATATTTT. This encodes CATSRGDGELGNTIYF.